This T cell receptor (beta chain) was captured in a study of blood T cell repertoires in COVID-19. The protocol was immunoSEQ multiplex PCR, while the TCRdb copy is restricted to in-frame clones and leaves out a portion. The sample contains some 110,000 clones, approximately 80% of which appear only once. V was pared by 3 bases and J by 0 bases, with 10 bases between. CDR1 and CDR2 from the germline V gene are SGHTA and FQGTGA. This CDR3 is 15 amino acids long. The sequence came from a man aged 55-75 years with acute or convalescent COVID-19. The sequenced sample was peripheral blood. The chain joins TRBV7-3 to TRBJ2-3; D ambiguous. The CDR3 DNA is TGTGCCAGCAGCTTCTTTGAAGCTAGCACAGATACGCAGTATTTT. Residues: CASSFFEASTDTQYF.